The present T cell receptor (beta chain) was sequenced within a study of T cells after yellow fever vaccination. At the level of the study: SMART-Seq v4 Ultra Low Input prepared libraries from low-cell fractions.

5'RACE template switching produced TCR cDNA carrying a universal primer site and UMIs. MiXCR, run by TCRdb on the 5' RACE reads, gives a single entry per CDR3 protein. This sample has some 52,000 distinct CDR3 sequences, with less than 8.5% found just once. There are 15 residues in the CDR3. CDR1 is SGHTA and CDR2 is FQGNSA in the germline V gene. Trimming removed 1 base from V and 4 bases from J, with 13 bases in between. Findings and limits, study-wide: Peak timing came faster in the weaker secondary response, day 5 versus 15. Abundant clonotypes from the bulk population could have been carried over as contaminants into FACS-sorted repertoires.

This chain joins TRBV7-2 and TRBJ1-2, with a tentative D call TRBD1 (5 bases). The specimen comprised CD8+ T cells not binding an NS4B(214-222) dextramer, sorted from PBMCs, sampled 35 to 50 days after the first yellow fever vaccination. The sequence was collected from a man younger than 30 who received the YFV17D yellow fever vaccine. CDR3 coding DNA: TGTGCCAGCAGCTTAGTTCCAGGGTTGATCTATGGCTACACCTTC. Protein product: CASSLVPGLIYGYTF.